The clone carrying this TCR beta chain was seen at least ten times. Antigen specificity is unknown. This CDR3 has 12 residues. V was cut by 6 bases and J by 3 bases, with 11 bases left in between. CDR1 is DFQATT, CDR2 SNEGSKA, per germline (reference sequence). The data were obtained in a study of Graves' ophthalmopathy and Graves' hyperthyroidism. RNA transcripts yielded amplified TCR beta CDR3 regions. RT-PCR was first run with HTBI primers, then multiplex PCR in a second round. TCRdb analysed the multiplex PCR reads with MiXCR anew, one entry per CDR3 protein. The profile covers about 420,000 distinct CDR3 sequences, with around a fifth appearing a single time and roughly 3% taken by the ten largest. Overall study findings and caveats: The majority of expanded thyroid clonotypes above 0.001 frequency also occurred in blood. The model predicted ophthalmopathy progression with 60% to 71% sensitivity and around 72% specificity.

The PBMC fraction was derived from about 10 ml of fresh peripheral blood. The chain is built from TRBV20-1 and TRBJ1-1; D is unclear. Sequenced input: peripheral blood. This clonotype was obtained from a young woman with stable Graves' hyperthyroidism. CDR3 sequence (DNA): TGCAGTGCCTCGGACCAAGACACTGAAGCTTTCTTT. This translates into CSASDQDTEAFF.